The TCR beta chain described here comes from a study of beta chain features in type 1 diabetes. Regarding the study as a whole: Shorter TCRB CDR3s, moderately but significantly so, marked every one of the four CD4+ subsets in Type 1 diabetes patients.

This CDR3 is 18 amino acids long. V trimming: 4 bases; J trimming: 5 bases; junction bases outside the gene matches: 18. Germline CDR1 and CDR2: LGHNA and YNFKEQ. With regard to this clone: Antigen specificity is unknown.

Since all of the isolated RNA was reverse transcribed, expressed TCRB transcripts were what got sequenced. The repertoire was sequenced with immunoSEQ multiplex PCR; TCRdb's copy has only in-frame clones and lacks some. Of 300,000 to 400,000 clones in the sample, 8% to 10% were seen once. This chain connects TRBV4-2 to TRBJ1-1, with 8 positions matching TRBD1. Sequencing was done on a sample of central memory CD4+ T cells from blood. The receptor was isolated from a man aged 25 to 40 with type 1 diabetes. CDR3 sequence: CASSRRGTGTGQWTEAFF. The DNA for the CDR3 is TGTGCCAGCAGCCGGAGGGGTACCGGGACAGGACAATGGACTGAAGCTTTCTTT.